This TCR beta chain was documented in a study of human T cells and chemical hapten exposure. Broader study findings: Each of the donors had alopecia, so their immune responses may not resemble those of healthy people. Expanded TCRs showed more large CDR3 clusters than pre-sensitization or healthy control sets.

This clonotype was observed at least ten times. Its antigen is unidentified. The study's library attached unique molecular identifiers to single cDNA molecules. MiXCR, run by TCRdb on the RACE reads, gives a single entry per CDR3 protein. The table records approximately 70,000 distinct CDR3 sequences, about 9.4% of them present only once. The CDR3 runs to 14 residues. V lost 3 bases, J lost 2 bases, and 3 bases stayed unmatched. Germline V gives CDR1 SGHKS, CDR2 YYEKEE (reference sequence). The time point denotes: patch test 1, 2 weeks after DPC sensitization. Treatment defined: therapeutic diphenylcyclopropenone sensitization with weekly scalp DPC. Blood was collected ahead of every patch test applied.

The sequences come from whole blood, collected in connection with sensitization to the hapten diphenylcyclopropenone (DPC). The rearrangement uses TRBV5-5 and TRBJ2-7, with 9 bases identical to TRBD2. The sequence derives from a woman between 40 and 50 years old with alopecia areata. Some clones in this sample may be carry-over from other donors' samples. CDR3 in DNA: TGTGCCAGCAGCTCCGGACTAGCGCCCTACGAGCAGTACTTC. Protein: CASSSGLAPYEQYF.